The entry below describes one TCR beta chain. This specimen belongs to a study of technical replicates of blood from several donors. J was trimmed by 7 bases and V by 0 bases; bases with no gene match: 2. The length of the CDR3 is 14 residues. Germline V gene sequence: CDR1 LGHNA, CDR2 YNFKEQ. TCRdb's copy holds only in-frame clones and misses some; the assay was immunoSEQ multiplex PCR. The table records 55,000 to 85,000 clones, nearly 98% of them present only once. The genes are TRBV4-2 and TRBJ2-1; 8 nucleotides align to TRBD2. This TCR was sampled from a human donor in good health. Sequencing was done on a sample of T cells isolated from PBMCs. For the CDR3, the DNA is TGTGCCAGCAGCCAAGATGGGACTAGGAATGAGCAGTTCTTC. This encodes CASSQDGTRNEQFF.